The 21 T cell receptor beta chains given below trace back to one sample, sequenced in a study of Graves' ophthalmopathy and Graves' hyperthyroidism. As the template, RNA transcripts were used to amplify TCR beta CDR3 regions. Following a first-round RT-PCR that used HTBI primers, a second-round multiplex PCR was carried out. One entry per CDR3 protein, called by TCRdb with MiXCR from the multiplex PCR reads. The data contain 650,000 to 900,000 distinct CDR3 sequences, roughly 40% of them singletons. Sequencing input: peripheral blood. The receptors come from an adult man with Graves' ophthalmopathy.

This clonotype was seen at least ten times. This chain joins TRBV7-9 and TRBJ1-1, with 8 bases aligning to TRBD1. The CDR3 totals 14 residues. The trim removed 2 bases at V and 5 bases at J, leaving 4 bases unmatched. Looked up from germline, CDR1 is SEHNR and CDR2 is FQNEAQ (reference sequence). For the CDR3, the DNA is TGTGCCAGCAGCTTAACAGGGGGATTTACTGAAGCTTTCTTT. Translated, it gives CASSLTGGFTEAFF.

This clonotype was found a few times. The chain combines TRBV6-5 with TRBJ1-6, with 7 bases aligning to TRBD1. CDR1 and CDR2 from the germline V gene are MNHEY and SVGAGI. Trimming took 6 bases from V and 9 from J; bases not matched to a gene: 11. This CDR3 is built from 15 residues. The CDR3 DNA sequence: TGTGCCAGCAGCCGCGCCGGGACAGCAGGTTCACCCCTCCACTTT. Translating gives CASSRAGTAGSPLHF.

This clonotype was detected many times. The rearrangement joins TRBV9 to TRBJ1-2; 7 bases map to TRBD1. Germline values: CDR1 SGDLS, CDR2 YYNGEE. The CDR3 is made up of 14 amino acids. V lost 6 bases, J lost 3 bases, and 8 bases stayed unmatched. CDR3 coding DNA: TGTGCCAGCACCCCAGGGGGGTCTGACTATGGCTACACCTTC. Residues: CASTPGGSDYGYTF.

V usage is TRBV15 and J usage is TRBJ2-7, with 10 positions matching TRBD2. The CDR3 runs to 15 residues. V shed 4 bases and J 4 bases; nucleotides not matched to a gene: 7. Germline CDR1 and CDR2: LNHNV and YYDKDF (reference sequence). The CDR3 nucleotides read TGTGCCACCAGCAAGAGCGGGGGGGCATCTTACGAGCAGTACTTC. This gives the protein CATSKSGGASYEQYF. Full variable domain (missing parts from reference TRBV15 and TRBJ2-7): DAMVIQNPRYQVTQFGKPVTLSCSQTLNHNVMYWYQQKSSQAPKLLFHYYDKDFNNEADTPDNFQSRRPNTSFCFLDIRSPGLGDTAMYLCATSKSGGASYEQYFGPGTRLTVT.

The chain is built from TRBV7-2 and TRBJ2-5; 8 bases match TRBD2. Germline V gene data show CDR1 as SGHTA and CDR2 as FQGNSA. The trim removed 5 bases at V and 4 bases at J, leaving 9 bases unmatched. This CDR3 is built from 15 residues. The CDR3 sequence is CASSPGGPILETQYF. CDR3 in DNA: TGTGCCAGCAGCCCGGGGGGGCCAATATTAGAGACCCAGTACTTC.

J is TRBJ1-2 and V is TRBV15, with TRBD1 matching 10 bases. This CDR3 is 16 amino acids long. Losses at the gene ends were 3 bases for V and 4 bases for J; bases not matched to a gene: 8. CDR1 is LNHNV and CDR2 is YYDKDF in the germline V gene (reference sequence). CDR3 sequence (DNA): TGTGCCACCAGCAGTGATCGGACAGGGGGGCCCTATGGCTACACCTTC. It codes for CATSSDRTGGPYGYTF.

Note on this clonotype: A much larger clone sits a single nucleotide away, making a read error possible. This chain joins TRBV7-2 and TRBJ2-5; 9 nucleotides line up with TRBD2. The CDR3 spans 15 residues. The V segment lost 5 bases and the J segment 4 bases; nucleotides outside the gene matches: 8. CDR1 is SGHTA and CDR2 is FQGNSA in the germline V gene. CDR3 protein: CASSPWGAGGETQYF. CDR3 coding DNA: TGTGCCAGCAGCCCGTGGGGAGCGGGGGGAGAGACCCAGTACTTC.

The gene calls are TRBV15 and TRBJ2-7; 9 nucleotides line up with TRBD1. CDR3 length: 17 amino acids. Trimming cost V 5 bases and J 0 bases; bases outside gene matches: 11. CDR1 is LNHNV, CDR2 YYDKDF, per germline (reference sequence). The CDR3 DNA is TGTGCCACCAGCTCCCACCTTACAGGGGGCGCCTCCTACGAGCAGTACTTC. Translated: CATSSHLTGGASYEQYF.

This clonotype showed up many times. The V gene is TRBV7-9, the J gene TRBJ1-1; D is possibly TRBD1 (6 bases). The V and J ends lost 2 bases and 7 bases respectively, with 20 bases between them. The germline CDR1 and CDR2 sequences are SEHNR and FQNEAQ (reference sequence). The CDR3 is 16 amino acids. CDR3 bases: TGTGCCAGCAGCTTAATACCCCCCCCAGGGGATGGTGAAGCTTTCTTT. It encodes CASSLIPPPGDGEAFF.

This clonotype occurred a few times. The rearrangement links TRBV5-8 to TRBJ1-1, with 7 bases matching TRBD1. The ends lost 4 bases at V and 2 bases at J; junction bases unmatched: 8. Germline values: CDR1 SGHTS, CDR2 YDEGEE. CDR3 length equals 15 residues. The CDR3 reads CASSLTGLGNTEAFF. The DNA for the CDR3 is TGTGCCAGCAGCCTGACAGGGCTGGGAAACACTGAAGCTTTCTTT.

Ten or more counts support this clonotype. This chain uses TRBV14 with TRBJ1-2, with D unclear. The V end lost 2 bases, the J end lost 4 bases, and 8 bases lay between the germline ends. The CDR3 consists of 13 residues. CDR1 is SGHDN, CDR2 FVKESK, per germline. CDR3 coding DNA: TGTGCCAGCAGCCAACAAGGAAGCTATGGCTACACCTTC. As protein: CASSQQGSYGYTF.

The CDR3 region is CASSQERGRETQYF. The CDR3 DNA follows: TGCGCCAGCAGCCAAGAACGGGGGCGAGAGACCCAGTACTTC. This sequence joins TRBV4-1 and TRBJ2-5; either TRBD1 or TRBD2 may supply D (6 bases each). This CDR3 comprises 14 residues. Trimming removed 0 bases at V and 4 bases at J, with 9 bases between. CDR1 MGHRA and CDR2 YSYEKL come from the germline V gene.

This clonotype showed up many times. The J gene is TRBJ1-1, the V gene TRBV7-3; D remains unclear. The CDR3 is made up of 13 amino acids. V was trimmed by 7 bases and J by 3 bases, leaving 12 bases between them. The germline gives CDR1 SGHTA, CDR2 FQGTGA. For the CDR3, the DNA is TGTGCCAGCACCCCAGACACCTACACTGAAGCTTTCTTT. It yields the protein CASTPDTYTEAFF.

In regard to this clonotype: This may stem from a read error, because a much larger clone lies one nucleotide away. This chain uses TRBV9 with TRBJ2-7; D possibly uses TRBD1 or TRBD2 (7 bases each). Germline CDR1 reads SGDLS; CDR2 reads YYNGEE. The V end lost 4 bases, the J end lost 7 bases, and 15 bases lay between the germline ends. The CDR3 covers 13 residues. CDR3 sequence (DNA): TGTGCCAGCAGCCACGGGACAGCGGGGGAGCAGTACTTC. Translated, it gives CASSHGTAGEQYF.

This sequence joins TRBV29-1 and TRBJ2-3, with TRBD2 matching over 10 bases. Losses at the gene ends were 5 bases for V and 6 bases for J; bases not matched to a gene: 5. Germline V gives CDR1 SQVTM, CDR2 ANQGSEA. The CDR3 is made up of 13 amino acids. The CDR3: CSVRTSGDDTQYF. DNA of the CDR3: TGCAGCGTTAGGACTAGCGGTGACGATACGCAGTATTTT.

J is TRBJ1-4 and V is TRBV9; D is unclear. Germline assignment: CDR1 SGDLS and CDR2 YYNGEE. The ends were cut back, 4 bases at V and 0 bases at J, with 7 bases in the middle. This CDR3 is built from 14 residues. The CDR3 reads CASSPGPTNEKLFF. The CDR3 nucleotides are TGTGCCAGCAGCCCCGGGCCAACTAATGAAAAACTGTTTTTT.

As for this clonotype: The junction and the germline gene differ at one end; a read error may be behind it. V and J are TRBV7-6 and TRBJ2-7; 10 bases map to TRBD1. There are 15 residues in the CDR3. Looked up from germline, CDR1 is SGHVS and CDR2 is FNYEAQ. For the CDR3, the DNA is TGTGCCAGCAGGCGACAGGGGGCGAGCTCCTACGAGCAGCACTTC. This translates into CASRRQGASSYEQHF.

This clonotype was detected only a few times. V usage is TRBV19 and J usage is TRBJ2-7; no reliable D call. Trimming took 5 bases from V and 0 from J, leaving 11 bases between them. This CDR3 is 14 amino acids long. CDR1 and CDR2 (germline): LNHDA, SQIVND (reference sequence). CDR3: CASSSQALSYEQYF. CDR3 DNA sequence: TGTGCCAGTAGTTCCCAGGCACTCTCCTACGAGCAGTACTTC.

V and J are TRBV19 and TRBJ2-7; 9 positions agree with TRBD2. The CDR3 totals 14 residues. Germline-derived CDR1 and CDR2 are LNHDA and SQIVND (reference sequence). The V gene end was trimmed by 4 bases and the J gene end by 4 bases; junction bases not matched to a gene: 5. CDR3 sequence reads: CASSSGRAQYEQYF. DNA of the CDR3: TGTGCCAGTAGTAGCGGGAGGGCTCAATACGAGCAGTACTTC.

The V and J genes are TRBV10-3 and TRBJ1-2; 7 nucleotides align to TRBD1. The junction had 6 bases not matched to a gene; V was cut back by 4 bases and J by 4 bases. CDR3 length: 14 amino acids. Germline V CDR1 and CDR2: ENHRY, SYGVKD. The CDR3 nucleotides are TGTGCCATCAGTGGAGGGGGCGTTGGCTATGGCTACACCTTC. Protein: CAISGGGVGYGYTF.

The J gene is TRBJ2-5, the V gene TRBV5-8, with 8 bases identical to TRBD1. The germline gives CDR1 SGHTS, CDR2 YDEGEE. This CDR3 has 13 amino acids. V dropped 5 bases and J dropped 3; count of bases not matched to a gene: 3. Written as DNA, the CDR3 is TGTGCCAGCAGGCAACAGGGGGAAGAGACCCAGTACTTC. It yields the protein CASRQQGEETQYF.